Given below is one T cell receptor beta chain in context. Its specificity is not known. The data were taken from a study of cytomegalovirus exposure and HLA in healthy donors. Study results and caveats: Within a later analysis, the majority of CMV-associated TCR beta chains appeared HLA-restricted.

Primers included in the PCR were 60 Vbeta and 13 Jbeta primers. Authors' data handling: A follow-up analysis tallied around 80 million unique TCR beta chains, roughly 11 million shared. This table comes from immunoSEQ multiplex PCR, and its TCRdb copy is limited to in-frame clones, with some not included. V and J calls and clone size are copied from that table; D and trimming were computed from the DNA. The sample table includes over 50,000 clones. This CDR3 has 14 residues. CDR1 is LNHDA and CDR2 is SQIVND in the germline V gene (reference sequence). V lost 4 bases, J lost 0 bases, and 10 bases lay in between.

The sequencing sample was made of PBMCs. The chain joins TRBV19 to TRBJ2-7, with D uncertain. The receptor comes from a man aged 50 to 60 in good health and CMV-seropositive. The chain's CDR3 is CASSKRTVSYEQYF. In DNA form, the CDR3 reads TGTGCCAGTAGTAAGAGAACAGTCTCCTACGAGCAGTACTTC.